What follows are 27 T cell receptor beta chains derived from one specimen sequenced in a study of monozygotic twins with inflammatory bowel disease. From its re-call of the 5' RACE reads, TCRdb lists each CDR3 protein once, without DNA. This table lists around 380,000 distinct CDR3 sequences. Sequenced material: blood. Source of these receptors: a human donor with ulcerative colitis or Crohn's disease, or a healthy co-twin of an affected twin (not recorded which).

The chain joins TRBV5-1 to TRBJ2-7; TCRdb's D call of TRBD1 is untestable without DNA. This CDR3 is built from 13 residues. Per the germline V gene, CDR1 is SGHRS and CDR2 is YFSETQ. Here the CDR3 reads CASSSDRFYEQYF.

The chain uses TRBV20-1 and TRBJ1-3; TCRdb reports TRBD1, a call that lacks DNA to check it against. The germline CDR1 and CDR2 sequences are DFQATT and SNEGSKA (reference sequence). This CDR3 has 15 residues. The chain's CDR3 is CSAPPRGGSGNTIYF.

The J gene is TRBJ2-1, the V gene TRBV20-1; TCRdb returns TRBD1, unconfirmable since there is no DNA. CDR3 size: 11 residues. The germline CDR1 and CDR2 sequences are DFQATT and SNEGSKA (reference sequence). CDR3 region: CSARQGGVQFF.

V and J are TRBV20-1 and TRBJ2-3. The CDR3 is made up of 14 amino acids. In germline, CDR1 is DFQATT, CDR2 SNEGSKA (reference sequence). CDR3 region: CSARQLSSTDTQYF.

The chain is built from TRBV4-1 and TRBJ1-2. This CDR3 spans 13 amino acids. CDR1 and CDR2 (germline): MGHRA, YSYEKL. The CDR3: CASSQDGNYGYTF.

V gene TRBV2 combines with J gene TRBJ2-3; TCRdb's assignment of TRBD2 cannot be checked, as there is no DNA. The CDR3 totals 17 residues. CDR1 and CDR2 from the germline V gene are SNHLY and FYNNEI. This CDR3 reads CASRKPGLVIGRDTQYF.

This chain connects TRBV12-3 or TRBV12-4 to TRBJ2-2. The CDR3 covers 13 residues. The CDR3 sequence: CASSRGGTGELFF.

The rearrangement joins TRBV6-5 to TRBJ2-3; TCRdb returns TRBD1, unconfirmable since there is no DNA. Germline assignment: CDR1 MNHEY and CDR2 SVGAGI. CDR3 size: 15 residues. The CDR3 here is CASSFGRGSADTQYF.

The chain couples TRBV29-1 to TRBJ1-3; TCRdb's D call of TRBD1 is untestable without DNA. The CDR3 consists of 13 residues. Per the germline V gene, CDR1 is SQVTM and CDR2 is ANQGSEA. CDR3 sequence reads: CSVDGGAGNTIYF.

This chain uses TRBV7-9 with TRBJ2-3; the TRBD1 assignment by TCRdb is unverifiable without DNA. The V gene's germline CDR1 is SEHNR and CDR2 FQNEAQ (reference sequence). The CDR3 length is 15 residues. The CDR3 sequence: CASTPGPRGTDTQYF.

The rearrangement joins TRBV11-3 to TRBJ1-1; TCRdb proposes TRBD1, but this gene call is untestable without DNA. Germline V lookup: CDR1 SGHNT, CDR2 YENEEA. This CDR3 is 15 amino acids long. The CDR3 is CASSLNKDPGTEAFF.

V and J are TRBV4-3 and TRBJ2-3; as DNA is missing, the TRBD1 call by TCRdb cannot be tested. Germline lookup yields CDR1 LGHNA and CDR2 YSLEER. CDR3 length equals 16 residues. The chain's CDR3 is CASSQDPRGSTDTQYF.

The gene calls are TRBV7-9 and TRBJ1-2. This CDR3 is built from 15 residues. CDR1 and CDR2 (germline): SEHNR, FQNEAQ (reference sequence). The CDR3 is CASSLAGGLNYGYTF.

This chain joins TRBV2 and TRBJ2-7. The germline V gene has CDR1 SNHLY and CDR2 FYNNEI. The CDR3 has 14 amino acids. CDR3 sequence: CASSVSRQPYEQYF.

The V and J genes are TRBV27 and TRBJ1-1. There are 14 residues in the CDR3. Germline CDR1 reads MNHEY; CDR2 reads SMNVEV (reference sequence). CDR3 loop: CASSLSWGNTEAFF.

The chain has TRBV7-9 and TRBJ1-4. CDR1 and CDR2 from the germline V gene are SEHNR and FQNEAQ (reference sequence). This CDR3 has 11 residues. CDR3 sequence: CASSGQEKLFF.

J is TRBJ1-3 and V is TRBV30. There are 15 residues in the CDR3. From germline, CDR1 is GTSNPN and CDR2 SVGIG (reference sequence). The CDR3 is CAWSRGLGTGNTIYF.

The rearrangement uses TRBV20-1 and TRBJ2-5; TCRdb indicates TRBD2, and absent DNA this call remains unverified. CDR1 and CDR2 from the germline V gene are DFQATT and SNEGSKA (reference sequence). CDR3 length: 13 residues. The CDR3 is CSTGLPNQETQYF.

V is TRBV11-2 and J is TRBJ2-1; TCRdb lists TRBD2, though no DNA is available to test this call. The CDR3 is 14 residues long. Germline V lookup: CDR1 SGHAT, CDR2 FQNNGV. The CDR3 here is CASSRAGVILEQFF.

This chain connects TRBV6-2 or TRBV6-3 to TRBJ1-1; the TCRdb call, TRBD1, lacks DNA for checking. Germline loops: CDR1 MNHEY, CDR2 SVGEGT. There are 14 residues in the CDR3. This CDR3 reads CASSGVGRNTEAFF.

The chain recombines TRBV12-3 or TRBV12-4 with TRBJ1-1; TCRdb names TRBD1, which stays unverified in the absence of DNA. The CDR3 sequence is 15 residues long. The CDR3 sequence is CASSSGTGWDTEAFF.

The chain uses TRBV27 and TRBJ2-3; the TRBD2 assignment by TCRdb is unverifiable without DNA. The CDR3 spans 17 residues. Germline V lookup: CDR1 MNHEY, CDR2 SMNVEV (reference sequence). CDR3 residues: CASSGALKRESTDTQYF.

The chain employs TRBV28 and TRBJ2-1; TCRdb indicates TRBD1, and absent DNA this call remains unverified. Germline V lookup: CDR1 MDHEN, CDR2 SYDVKM. The CDR3 has 14 residues. The CDR3 loop reads CASSKTGGLEEQFF.

The J gene is TRBJ1-5, the V gene TRBV7-6; there is no DNA to check the TCRdb D call of TRBD1. The CDR3 extends over 15 amino acids. Germline-derived CDR1 and CDR2 are SGHVS and FNYEAQ. CDR3 amino acids: CASSRTGGKNQPQHF.

The J gene is TRBJ1-1, the V gene TRBV20-1. The CDR3 runs to 13 residues. Germline V gives CDR1 DFQATT, CDR2 SNEGSKA (reference sequence). The chain's CDR3 is CSARVSRNTEAFF.

CDR3 residues: CASSIDRVRGEQYF. V gene TRBV5-1 combines with J gene TRBJ2-7; TCRdb's assignment of TRBD1 cannot be checked, as there is no DNA. Per germline, CDR1 SGHRS and CDR2 YFSETQ. The CDR3 has 14 residues.

The gene calls are TRBV2 and TRBJ2-1; the TCRdb D gene call, TRBD2, has no DNA to confirm it. The CDR3 is 18 residues long. CDR1 is SNHLY and CDR2 is FYNNEI in the germline V gene. CDR3 in amino acids: CASSEVPTSGGAYNEQFF.